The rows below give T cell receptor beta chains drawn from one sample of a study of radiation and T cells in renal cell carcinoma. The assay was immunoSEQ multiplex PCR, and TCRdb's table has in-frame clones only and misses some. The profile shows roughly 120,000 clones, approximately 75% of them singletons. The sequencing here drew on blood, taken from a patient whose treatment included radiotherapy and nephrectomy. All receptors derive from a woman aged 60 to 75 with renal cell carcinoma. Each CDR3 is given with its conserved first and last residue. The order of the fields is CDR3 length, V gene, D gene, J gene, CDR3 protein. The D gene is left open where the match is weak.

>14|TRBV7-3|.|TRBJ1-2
CASSLGSAGGGYTF
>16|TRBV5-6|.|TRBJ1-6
CASSPWATAGGSPLHF
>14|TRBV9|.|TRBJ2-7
CASSVGDSSYEQYF
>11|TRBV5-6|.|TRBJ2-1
CASSLAREQFF
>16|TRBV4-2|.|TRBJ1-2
CASSQGNVGANYGYTF
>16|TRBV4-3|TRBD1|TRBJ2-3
CASSPRPGQGTDTQYF
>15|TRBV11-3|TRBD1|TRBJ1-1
CASSFGQGADTEAFF
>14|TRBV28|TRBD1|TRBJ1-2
CASSWEGTGGHKTF
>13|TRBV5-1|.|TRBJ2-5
CASSLGLQETQYF
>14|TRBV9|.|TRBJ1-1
CASSSLLVPGWAFF
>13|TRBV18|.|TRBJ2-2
CASSPGAAGELFF
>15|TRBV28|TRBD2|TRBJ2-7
CASSQRLAGAYEQYF
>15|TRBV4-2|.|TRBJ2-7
CASSQDIGGTYEQYF
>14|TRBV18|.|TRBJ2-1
CASSPGSSYNEQFF
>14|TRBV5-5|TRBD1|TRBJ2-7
CASSRGQDSYEQYF
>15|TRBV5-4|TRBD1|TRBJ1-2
CASSPDRGRRNGYTF
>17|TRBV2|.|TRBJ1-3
CASRRASTYIGGNTIYF
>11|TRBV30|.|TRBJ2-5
CAWSVGGEQYF
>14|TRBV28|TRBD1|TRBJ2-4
CASSFAGRGNIQYF
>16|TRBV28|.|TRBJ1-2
CASSLWQWAAGYGYTF
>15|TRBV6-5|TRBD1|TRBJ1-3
CASTRQGDSGNTIYF
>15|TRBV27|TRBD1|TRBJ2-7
CASSAPGQGKYEQYF
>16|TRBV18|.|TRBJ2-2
CASSPPTGRNTGELFF
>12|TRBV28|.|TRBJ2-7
CASSLSGYEQYF
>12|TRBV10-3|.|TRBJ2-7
CAIKGRAGEQYF
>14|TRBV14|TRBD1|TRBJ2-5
CASRQSGQGVTQYF
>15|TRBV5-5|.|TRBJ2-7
CASSLLRGLSYEQYF
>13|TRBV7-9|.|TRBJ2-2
CASSPKGTGELFF
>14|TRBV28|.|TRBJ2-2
CASSPRRRTGELFF
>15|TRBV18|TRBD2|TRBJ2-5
CASSPGSGAQETQYF
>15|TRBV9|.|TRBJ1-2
CASSVSPGGNYGYTF
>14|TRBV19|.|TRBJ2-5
CASSIGGEGETQYF
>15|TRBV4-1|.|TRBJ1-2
CASSQEISSFYGYTF
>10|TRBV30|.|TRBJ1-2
CAMYGPGYTF
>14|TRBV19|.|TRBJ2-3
CASRSRDGTDTQYF
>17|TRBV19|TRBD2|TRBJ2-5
CASSIGTSGRARETQYF
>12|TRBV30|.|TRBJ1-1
CARSLPSSEAFF
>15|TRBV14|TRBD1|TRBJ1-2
CASSHEGQGIYGYTF
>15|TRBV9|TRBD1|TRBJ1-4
CASSSTGAPNEKLFF
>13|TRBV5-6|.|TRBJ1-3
CASSLGDKDTIYF
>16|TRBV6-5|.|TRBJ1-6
CASSSYPRAWDPPLHF
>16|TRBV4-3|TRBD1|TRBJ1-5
CASSQDRTGLKEPQHF
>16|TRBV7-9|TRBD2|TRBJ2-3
CASSSLAGYSTDTQYF
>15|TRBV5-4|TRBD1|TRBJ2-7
CASSLPGTGLYEQYF
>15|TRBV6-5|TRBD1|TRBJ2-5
CASSSGTGGWETQYF
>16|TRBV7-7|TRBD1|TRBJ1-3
CASSPGTGSSGNTIYF
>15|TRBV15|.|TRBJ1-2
CATSRAIGGNYGYTF
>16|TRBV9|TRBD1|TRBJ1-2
CASSIRTGGAQGGYTF
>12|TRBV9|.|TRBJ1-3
CASKGSGNTIYF
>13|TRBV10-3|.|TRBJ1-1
CAISGTLNTEAFF
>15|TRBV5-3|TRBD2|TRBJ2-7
CASSSGLAGGYEQYF
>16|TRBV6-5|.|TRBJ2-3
CASSYSGGLSTDTQYF
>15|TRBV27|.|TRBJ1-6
CASSPMEGPYSPLHF
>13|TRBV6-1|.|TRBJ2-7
CASSPRVIGEQYF
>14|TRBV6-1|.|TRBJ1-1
CASPGPRGYTEAFF
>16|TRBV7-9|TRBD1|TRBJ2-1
CASSLGSGTGENEQFF
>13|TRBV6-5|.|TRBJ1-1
CASRAGRSTEAFF